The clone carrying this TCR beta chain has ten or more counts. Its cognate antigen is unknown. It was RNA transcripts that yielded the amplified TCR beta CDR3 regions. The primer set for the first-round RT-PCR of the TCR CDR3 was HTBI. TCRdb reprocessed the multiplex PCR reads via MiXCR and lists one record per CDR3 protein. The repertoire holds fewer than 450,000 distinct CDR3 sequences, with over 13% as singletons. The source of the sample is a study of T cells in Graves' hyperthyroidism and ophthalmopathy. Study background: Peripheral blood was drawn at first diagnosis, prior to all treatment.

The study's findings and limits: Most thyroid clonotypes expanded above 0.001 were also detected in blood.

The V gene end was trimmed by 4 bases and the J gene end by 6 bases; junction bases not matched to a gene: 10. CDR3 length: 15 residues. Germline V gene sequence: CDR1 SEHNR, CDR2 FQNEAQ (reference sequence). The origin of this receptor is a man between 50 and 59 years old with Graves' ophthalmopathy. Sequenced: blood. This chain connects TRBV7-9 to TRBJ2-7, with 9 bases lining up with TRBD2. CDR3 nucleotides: TGTGCCAGCAGCTCCCGACGTGCGACTAGCGGCGAGCAGTACTTC. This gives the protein CASSSRRATSGEQYF.